Reported below is one TCR beta chain. This clonotype was detected a few times. It has no known antigen specificity. Per-nucleotide qualities are absent, and no much larger clonotype sits a single base away. This record belongs to a study of Graves' ophthalmopathy and Graves' hyperthyroidism (dated by TCRdb to the late 2010s). With regard to the full study: Hyperthyroidism was considered stable if no progression to ophthalmopathy occurred within 18 months of follow-up. To tell Graves' ophthalmopathy apart from Graves' hyperthyroidism, and to predict which patients would progress to ophthalmopathy, the study relied on TCR beta repertoire signatures. In total, 135 blood samples were TCR-sequenced: some 40 ophthalmopathy, roughly 77 hyperthyroidism and about 17 hyperthyroidism-to-ophthalmopathy patients. A discovery set of 95 to 100 patients (43 ophthalmopathy, just over 55 stable hyperthyroidism) was enrolled to explore V-J signatures distinguishing ophthalmopathy from hyperthyroidism. The independent validation cohort included 18 to 20 hyperthyroidism patients plus 17 patients who later progressed from hyperthyroidism to ophthalmopathy. In more than five hyperthyroidism patients, the T-cell repertoires found in thyroid tissue were compared with those found in blood. Following sample collection, hyperthyroidism patients were given methimazole at a starting dose of 30 mg daily, and ophthalmopathy patients were given high-dose intravenous methylprednisolone.

For repertoire sequencing, the TCR beta CDR3 regions were amplified from RNA transcripts. HTBI primers and the Qiagen OneStep RT-PCR kit were used in a first-round RT-PCR, which was followed by a second-round multiplex PCR, size selection and purification. Libraries were sequenced paired-end with 100 bp reads on an Illumina HiSeq2000. As for the original processing: Reads were processed with SOAPnuke, discarding reads with adapters, uncalled bases, mean Phred below 15, or no exact constant-primer or identifier match. COPE v1.2.5 was used to merge the high-quality paired reads. Each unique nucleotide sequence was defined as a clonotype, and clonotypes were aligned to IMGT TRB V, D and J references with MiTCR v1.1. Analysis was restricted to V-J combinations with a frequency above 0.0001, which covered about 99% of repertoires. For each V-J combination, a TCR clonal expansion and chaos score was defined as F50 clonal expansion divided by the chaos observed in the TCRdist matrix. Features were reduced by Welch's t-statistics and random forest to some 13 V-J combinations, which fed a naive Bayes classifier. The similarity between thyroid and blood repertoires was quantified using the Morisita-Horn index. TCRdb reprocessing: public reads trimmed at Q25 with fastp, clones called with MiXCR, in-frame beta chains kept. Rows are combined by CDR3 protein, so each entry shows the most common genes and DNA. TCRdb, rather than the study authors, made the V and J calls. The sample profile shows around 1,000,000 distinct CDR3 sequences; about 36% of them were found once. The ten largest clones take up over 8.5% of the sample.

Overall results and qualifications from the work: No statistical method was used to set the sample size in advance, and the investigators knew which group each participant was assigned to. In validation, the model predicted ophthalmopathy progression with less than 71% sensitivity and about 77% specificity; 12 predicted patients were CT-confirmed with GO in a median of 6.5 months. Ophthalmopathy was separated from stable hyperthyroidism by the 13-signature model with around 88% sensitivity and approximately 84% specificity in cross-validation and with 80%/75% in the test set. Among expanded thyroid clonotypes with frequency above 0.001, most also showed up in blood, which suggests that blood repertoires may reflect the thyroid immune response.

Hyperthyroidism patients were newly diagnosed, with disease duration under 2 months, and aged 18 to 65 years. Patients with other autoimmune diseases, uncontrolled infections, pregnancy or lactation were excluded. Diagnosis relied on clinical symptoms, serum thyroxine, TRAb, thyroid ultrasound and orbital computed tomography. Total RNA was extracted using Trizol reagent, and RNA quality was checked on an Agilent 2100 Bioanalyzer. The receptor comes from an adult man with Graves' hyperthyroidism. Material for sequencing was peripheral blood or thyroid tissue (not recorded which).

The encoded CDR3 is CASSLQGDEKLFF. The nucleotide sequence reads as follows: TGTGCCAGCAGTTTACAGGGAGATGAAAAACTGTTTTTT. The rearrangement combines TRBV12-3 or TRBV12-4 with TRBJ1-4, with a tentative D gene TRBD1 over 5 matching bases. Trimming removed 2 bases from V and 6 bases from J, leaving 7 bases between the germline ends. Including cysteine and phenylalanine, the CDR3 has 13 amino acids. The sequence is cut down to CDR3 DNA, 39 bases in frame from base 1.